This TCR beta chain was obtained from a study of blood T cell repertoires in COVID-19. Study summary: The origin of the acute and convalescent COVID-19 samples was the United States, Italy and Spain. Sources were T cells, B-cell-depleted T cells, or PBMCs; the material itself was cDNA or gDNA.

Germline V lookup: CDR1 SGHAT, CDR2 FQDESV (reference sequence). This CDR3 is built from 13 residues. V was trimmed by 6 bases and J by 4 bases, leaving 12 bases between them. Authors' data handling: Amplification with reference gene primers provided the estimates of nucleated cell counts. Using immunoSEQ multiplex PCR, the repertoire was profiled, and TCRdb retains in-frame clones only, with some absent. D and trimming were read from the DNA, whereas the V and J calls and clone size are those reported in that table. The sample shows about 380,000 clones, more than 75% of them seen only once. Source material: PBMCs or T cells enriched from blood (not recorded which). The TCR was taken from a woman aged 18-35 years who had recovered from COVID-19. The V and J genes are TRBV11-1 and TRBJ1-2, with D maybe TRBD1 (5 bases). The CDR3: CASSMTALYGYTF. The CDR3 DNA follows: TGTGCCAGCAGTATGACAGCTCTCTATGGCTACACCTTC.